This T cell receptor (beta chain) was sequenced during a study of tumor T cells in aggressive B-cell lymphoma. CDR1 and CDR2 (germline): SEHNR, FQNEAQ (reference sequence). The J segment lost 7 bases and the V segment lost 5 bases, leaving 8 bases of the junction unmatched. The CDR3 spans 14 residues. The method was immunoSEQ multiplex PCR; TCRdb's version includes in-frame clones alone and lacks a portion of them. The sample holds 5,500 to 7,000 clones, roughly 77% seen once. The source of this sequence is an adult with diffuse large B cell lymphoma. Material: tumor tissue. V and J are TRBV7-9 and TRBJ2-7, with 10 bases matching TRBD1. CDR3 sequence reads: CASSTRQGAREQYF. CDR3 sequence (DNA): TGTGCCAGCAGCACAAGACAGGGGGCTCGGGAGCAGTACTTC.